One T cell receptor beta chain is described in this entry. UMIs and a universal primer site were added when TCR cDNA was made by 5'RACE template switching. TCRdb called the 5' RACE reads again in MiXCR, with one record for every CDR3 protein. The table includes around 260,000 distinct CDR3 sequences, 5.2% detected once. These data come from a study of T cells after yellow fever vaccination. There are 14 residues in the CDR3. V shed 6 bases and J shed 2 bases, with 14 bases lying between them. The specimen comprised CD4+ T cells sorted from PBMCs, sampled on the day of the yellow fever booster vaccination. The chain combines TRBV12-3 or TRBV12-4 with TRBJ2-7; D assignment may be TRBD1 or TRBD2 (5 bases each). The TCR originated in a man aged 18 to 30 who received the YFV17D yellow fever vaccine. For the CDR3, the DNA is TGTGCCAGCAGCCTGGGGGTCCACACCTACGAGCAGTACTTC. Translated: CASSLGVHTYEQYF.